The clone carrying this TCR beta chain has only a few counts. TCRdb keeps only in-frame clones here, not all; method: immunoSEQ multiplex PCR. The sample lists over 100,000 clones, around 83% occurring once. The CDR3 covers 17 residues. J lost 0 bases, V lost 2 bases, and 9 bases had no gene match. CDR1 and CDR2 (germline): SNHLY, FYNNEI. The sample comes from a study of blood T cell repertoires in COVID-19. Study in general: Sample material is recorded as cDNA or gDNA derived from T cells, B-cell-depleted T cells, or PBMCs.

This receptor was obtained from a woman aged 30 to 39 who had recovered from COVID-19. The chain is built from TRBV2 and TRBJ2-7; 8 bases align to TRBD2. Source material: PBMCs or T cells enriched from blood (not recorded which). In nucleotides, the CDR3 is TGTGCCAGCAGTGAACTGGAACTAGCGGTTAGCTCCTACGAGCAGTACTTC. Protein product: CASSELELAVSSYEQYF.